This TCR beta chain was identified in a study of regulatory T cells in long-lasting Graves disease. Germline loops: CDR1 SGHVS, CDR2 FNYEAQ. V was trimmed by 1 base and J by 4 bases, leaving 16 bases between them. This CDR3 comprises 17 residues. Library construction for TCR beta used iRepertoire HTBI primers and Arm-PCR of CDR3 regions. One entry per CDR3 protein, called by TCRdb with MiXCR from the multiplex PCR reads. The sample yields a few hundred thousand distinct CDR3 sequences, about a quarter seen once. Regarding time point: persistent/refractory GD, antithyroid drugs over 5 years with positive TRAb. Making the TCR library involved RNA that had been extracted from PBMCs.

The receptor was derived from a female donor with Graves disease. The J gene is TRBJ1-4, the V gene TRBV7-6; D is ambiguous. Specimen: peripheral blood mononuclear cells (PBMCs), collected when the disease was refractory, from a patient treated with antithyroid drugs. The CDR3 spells CASSLESIPGRNEKLFF. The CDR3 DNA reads TGTGCCAGCAGCTTAGAATCTATACCCGGCCGTAATGAAAAACTGTTTTTT.